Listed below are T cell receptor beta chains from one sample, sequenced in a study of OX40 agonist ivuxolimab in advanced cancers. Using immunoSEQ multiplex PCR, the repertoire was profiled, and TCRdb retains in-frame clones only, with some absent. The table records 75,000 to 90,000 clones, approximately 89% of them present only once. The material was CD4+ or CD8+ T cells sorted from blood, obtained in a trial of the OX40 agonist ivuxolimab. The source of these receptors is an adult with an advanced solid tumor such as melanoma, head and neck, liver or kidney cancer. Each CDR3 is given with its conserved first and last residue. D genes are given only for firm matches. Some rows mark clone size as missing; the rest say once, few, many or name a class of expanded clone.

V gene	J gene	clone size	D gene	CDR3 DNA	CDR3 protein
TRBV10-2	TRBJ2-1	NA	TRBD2	TGCGCCAGCAAGCCCCAGCGGGGGGTTCACGATGAGCAGTTCTTC	CASKPQRGVHDEQFF
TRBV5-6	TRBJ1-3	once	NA	TGTGCCAGCAGCTTGGGCCAGCGAAACACCATATATTTT	CASSLGQRNTIYF
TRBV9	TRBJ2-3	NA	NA	TGTGCCAGCAGCCCCCCCCTGCGGGGCAGAGATACGCAGTATTTT	CASSPPLRGRDTQYF
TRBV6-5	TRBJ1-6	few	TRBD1	TGTGCCAGCAGTTACGCCGGGACAGGGGAATCACCCCTCCACTTT	CASSYAGTGESPLHF
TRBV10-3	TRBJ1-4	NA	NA	TGTGCCACTACCCGGGACATACTTAATGAAAAACTGTTTTTT	CATTRDILNEKLFF
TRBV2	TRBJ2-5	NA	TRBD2	TGTGCCAGCAGTGAAGAAAGACTAGCGGGCCGGGGGGGGCAAGAGACCCAGTACTTC	CASSEERLAGRGGQETQYF
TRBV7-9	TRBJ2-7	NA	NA	TGTGCCAGCAGCTTACGGGGGACCTTCTACGAGCAGTACTTC	CASSLRGTFYEQYF
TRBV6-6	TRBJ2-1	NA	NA	TGTGCCAGCAGACCAAGGACGGATAACAATGAGCAGTTCTTC	CASRPRTDNNEQFF
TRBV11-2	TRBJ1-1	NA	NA	TGTGCCAGCAGCCCTCGGCTGAACACTGAAGCTTTCTTT	CASSPRLNTEAFF
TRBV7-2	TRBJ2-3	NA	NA	TGTGCCAGCAGCCCCGACTCCTCCACAGATACGCAGTATTTT	CASSPDSSTDTQYF
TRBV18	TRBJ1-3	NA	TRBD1	TGTGCCAGCTCAGCCGGAATGGGACAGGGGACTGGAAACACCATATATTTT	CASSAGMGQGTGNTIYF
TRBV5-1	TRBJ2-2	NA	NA	TGCGCCAGCAGACCAGGATCTTCCGGGGAGCTGTTTTTT	CASRPGSSGELFF
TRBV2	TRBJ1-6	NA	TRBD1	TGTGCCAGCAGCCGACAGGGCCGGAATTCACCCCTCCACTTT	CASSRQGRNSPLHF
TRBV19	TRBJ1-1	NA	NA	TGTGCCAGTAGTCGGGGCAGGGTCCTGACTGAAGCTTTCTTT	CASSRGRVLTEAFF
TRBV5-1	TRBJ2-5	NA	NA	TGCGCCAGCAGCCCGAGGTTAGTGGACAGACAAGAGACCCAGTACTTC	CASSPRLVDRQETQYF
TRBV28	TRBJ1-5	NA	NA	TGTGCCAGCCCCCCCTCGGGGGAACGCAATCAGCCCCAGCATTTT	CASPPSGERNQPQHF